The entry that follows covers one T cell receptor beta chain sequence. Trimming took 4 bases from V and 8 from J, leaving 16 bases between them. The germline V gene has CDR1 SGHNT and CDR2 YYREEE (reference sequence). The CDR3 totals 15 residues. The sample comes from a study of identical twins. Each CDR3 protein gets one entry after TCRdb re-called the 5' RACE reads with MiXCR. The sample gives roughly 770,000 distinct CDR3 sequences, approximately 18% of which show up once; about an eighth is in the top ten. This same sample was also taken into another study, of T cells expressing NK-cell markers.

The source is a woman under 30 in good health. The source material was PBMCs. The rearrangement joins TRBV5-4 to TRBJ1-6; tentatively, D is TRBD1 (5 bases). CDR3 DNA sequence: TGTGCCAGCAGCGGGGAGGGGAATAAGCATTCACCCCTCCACTTT. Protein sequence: CASSGEGNKHSPLHF.